A selection of T cell receptor beta chains follows, all from one sample in a study of T cell responses to AZD1222 COVID-19 vaccine. This table comes from immunoSEQ multiplex PCR, and its TCRdb copy is limited to in-frame clones, with some not included. This table has about 100,000 clones, around 90% appearing once. The sample here was peripheral blood, taken on day 0 of AZD1222 vaccination. The source is an adult in good health. Both conserved end residues are part of each CDR3. A D gene is named only where the DNA matches it firmly. Rows give clone size only sometimes, using once, few, many, or a class for an expanded clone.

D gene,V gene,J gene,clone size,CDR3 protein,CDR3 DNA
NA,TRBV7-3,TRBJ1-2,NA,CASSLTQGNGYTF,TGTGCCAGCAGCTTAACTCAGGGGAATGGCTACACCTTC
TRBD2,TRBV3-1/TRBV3-2,TRBJ2-3,NA,CASSALAGDTQYF,TGTGCCAGCAGCGCATTAGCGGGAGATACGCAGTATTTT
NA,TRBV30,TRBJ1-2,once,CAWIRAGNYYGYTF,TGTGCCTGGATACGGGCAGGAAATTACTATGGCTACACCTTC
NA,TRBV27,TRBJ2-5,NA,CASSPLRAGETQYF,TGTGCCAGCAGTCCACTTAGAGCAGGCGAGACCCAGTACTTC
NA,TRBV10-1,TRBJ2-1,once,CASSAAGYNEQFF,TGCGCCAGCAGTGCTGCCGGGTACAATGAGCAGTTCTTC
TRBD2,TRBV30,TRBJ2-1,NA,CAWSVPSGPYNEQFF,TGTGCCTGGAGTGTACCTAGCGGGCCCTACAATGAGCAGTTCTTC
TRBD1,TRBV3-1/TRBV3-2,TRBJ1-2,NA,CASSPRTGEYGYTF,TGTGCCAGCAGCCCACGGACAGGGGAATATGGCTACACCTTC
NA,TRBV7-9,TRBJ2-6,NA,CASSPQGGANVLTF,TGTGCCAGCAGCCCCCAAGGGGGGGCCAACGTCCTGACTTTC
NA,TRBV5-1,TRBJ2-7,NA,CASSLEGFRYF,TGCGCCAGCAGCTTGGAAGGGTTCCGGTACTTC
TRBD2,TRBV4-3,TRBJ2-1,NA,CASSQAGTRDNEQFF,TGCGCCAGCAGCCAAGCGGGGACTAGAGACAATGAGCAGTTCTTC
TRBD1,TRBV11-3,TRBJ2-7,NA,CASSSWTGRYEQYF,TGTGCCAGCAGCTCGTGGACAGGGAGGTACGAGCAGTACTTC
NA,TRBV12-5,TRBJ2-1,NA,CASGYGRIIYNEQFF,TGTGCTAGTGGTTACGGTCGGATTATCTACAATGAGCAGTTCTTC
NA,TRBV6-5,TRBJ1-1,NA,CASRANGLLNTEAFF,TGTGCCAGCAGGGCTAACGGTCTCTTGAACACTGAAGCTTTCTTT
NA,TRBV6-4,TRBJ1-1,NA,CASSDTPNTEAFF,TGTGCCAGCAGTGATACCCCGAACACTGAAGCTTTCTTT
TRBD1,TRBV5-1,TRBJ2-7,NA,CASSLDPMTGNEQYF,TGCGCCAGCAGCCTTGACCCCATGACAGGGAACGAGCAGTACTTC
NA,TRBV5-8,TRBJ2-1,NA,CASPSTRRDNEQFF,TGTGCCAGCCCCTCGACTAGAAGGGACAATGAGCAGTTCTTC
NA,TRBV7-3,TRBJ1-1,many,CASSLSANTEAFF,TGTGCCAGCAGCTTAAGTGCGAACACTGAAGCTTTCTTT
NA,TRBV7-2,TRBJ2-7,NA,CASSPHGGRFSYEQYF,TGTGCCAGCAGCCCTCACGGGGGTCGCTTCTCCTACGAGCAGTACTTC
NA,TRBV21-1,TRBJ1-4,NA,CASSKVVVRTTEDEKLFF,TGTGCCAGCAGCAAAGTGGTTGTGAGGACAACAGAAGATGAAAAACTGTTTTTT
NA,TRBV15,TRBJ2-2,NA,CATKKLTEDTGELFF,TGTGCCACCAAAAAGCTTACAGAGGACACCGGGGAGCTGTTTTTT
NA,TRBV10-3,TRBJ1-1,NA,CAGRDSGALNTEAFF,TGTGCCGGCCGCGATTCAGGGGCCTTGAACACTGAAGCTTTCTTT
NA,TRBV9,TRBJ2-5,NA,CASSPEDEVETQYF,TGTGCCAGCAGCCCAGAGGACGAGGTGGAGACCCAGTACTTC
NA,TRBV19,TRBJ1-1,NA,CASSTRTPMNTEAFF,TGTGCCAGTAGTACGCGGACACCTATGAACACTGAAGCTTTCTTT
NA,TRBV7-3,TRBJ2-5,NA,CASSLNGANTQETQYF,TGTGCCAGCAGCTTAAACGGGGCGAATACCCAAGAGACCCAGTACTTC
NA,TRBV13,TRBJ2-5,NA,CASSSLMETQYF,TGTGCCAGCAGCTCACTGATGGAGACCCAGTACTTC
NA,TRBV7-8,TRBJ1-4,NA,CASRLGANEKLFF,TGTGCCAGCAGACTTGGGGCTAATGAAAAACTGTTTTTT
NA,TRBV4-1,TRBJ2-2,NA,CASSQAGATGELFF,TGCGCCAGCAGCCAAGCGGGGGCTACCGGGGAGCTGTTTTTT
TRBD1,TRBV7-9,TRBJ2-5,NA,CASSAAGGQETQYF,TGTGCCAGCAGCGCCGCAGGGGGCCAAGAGACCCAGTACTTC
NA,TRBV28,TRBJ2-3,NA,CASSSDSRTDTQYF,TGTGCCAGCAGTTCAGACTCCCGCACAGATACGCAGTATTTT
TRBD2,TRBV3-1/TRBV3-2,TRBJ2-2,NA,CASSQDLISGANTGELFF,TGTGCCAGCAGCCAAGATCTTATTAGCGGGGCGAACACCGGGGAGCTGTTTTTT
NA,TRBV6-1,TRBJ2-3,once,CASSEALGGTDTQYF,TGTGCCAGCAGTGAAGCGCTGGGGGGCACAGATACGCAGTATTTT
NA,TRBV5-1,TRBJ1-1,NA,CASSLGNGDTEAFF,TGCGCCAGCAGCTTGGGGAATGGGGACACTGAAGCTTTCTTT
NA,TRBV9,TRBJ1-5,NA,CASSETGDSNQPQHF,TGTGCCAGCAGCGAGACGGGGGATAGCAATCAGCCCCAGCATTTT
TRBD1,TRBV5-1,TRBJ1-5,NA,CASSSGQGGQPQHF,TGCGCCAGCAGCTCCGGACAGGGTGGTCAGCCCCAGCATTTT
NA,TRBV7-8,TRBJ1-2,NA,CASSLVGTDVVSGYTF,TGTGCCAGCAGCTTAGTAGGTACCGATGTGGTCTCAGGCTACACCTTC
NA,TRBV20-1,TRBJ1-1,NA,CSASWPEAFF,TGCAGTGCTTCATGGCCTGAAGCTTTCTTT
NA,TRBV5-1,TRBJ2-1,NA,CASSLAGKRPSSYNEQFF,TGCGCCAGCAGCTTGGCCGGGAAGCGACCGAGCTCCTACAATGAGCAGTTCTTC
NA,TRBV7-3,TRBJ1-2,NA,CASSSTEANYGYTF,TGTGCCAGCAGCTCGACAGAAGCTAACTATGGCTACACCTTC
NA,TRBV21-1,TRBJ2-6,NA,CASRKSGVASGANVLTF,NA
TRBD2,TRBV20-1,TRBJ2-3,NA,CSASQTSGGTDTQYF,TGCAGTGCTAGTCAAACTAGCGGGGGCACAGATACGCAGTATTTT
NA,TRBV29-1,TRBJ2-1,once,CSVEEGQKDNEQFF,TGCAGCGTTGAGGAGGGACAAAAGGACAATGAGCAGTTCTTC
NA,TRBV7-9,TRBJ1-2,NA,CASSLAGGFNYGYTF,TGTGCCAGCAGCTTAGCAGGGGGTTTTAACTATGGCTACACCTTC
NA,TRBV5-1,TRBJ1-6,NA,CASSLAPRSPLHF,TGCGCCAGCAGCTTGGCCCCGAGGTCACCCCTCCACTTT
NA,TRBV6-2/TRBV6-3,TRBJ1-5,few,CASSGRDRLNQPQHF,TGTGCCAGCAGCGGCCGGGACCGACTCAATCAGCCCCAGCATTTT
NA,TRBV9,TRBJ1-3,NA,CASSVVGTGNTIYF,TGTGCCAGCAGCGTAGTGGGAACGGGAAACACCATATATTTT
TRBD1,TRBV7-3,TRBJ1-2,NA,CASTNRPDRAYGYTF,TGTGCCAGCACCAACCGGCCCGACAGGGCCTATGGCTACACCTTC
NA,TRBV2,TRBJ2-7,NA,CASIPAVAYEQYF,TGTGCCAGCATTCCTGCGGTGGCCTACGAGCAGTACTTC
NA,TRBV12-3/TRBV12-4,TRBJ2-1,NA,CASSSLEEQFF,TGTGCCAGCAGCTCTCTTGAGGAGCAGTTCTTC
NA,TRBV7-3,TRBJ1-2,NA,CASSASLTGGGYTF,TGTGCCAGCAGCGCAAGCCTAACTGGGGGTGGCTACACCTTC
NA,TRBV9,TRBJ1-2,NA,CASSVDGNYGYTF,TGTGCCAGCAGCGTAGACGGAAACTATGGCTACACCTTC